This TCR beta chain was documented in a study of OX40 agonist ivuxolimab in advanced cancers. Assay used: immunoSEQ multiplex PCR; TCRdb lists only in-frame clones, some missing. The sample holds 20,000 or so clones, roughly 80% seen once. The germline CDR1 and CDR2 sequences are PRHDT and FYEKMQ (reference sequence). This CDR3 has 15 amino acids. V was trimmed by 5 bases and J by 5 bases, leaving 16 bases between them. This clonotype originated in an adult with an advanced solid tumor such as melanoma, head and neck, liver or kidney cancer. V gene TRBV13 combines with J gene TRBJ2-1; D is unclear. Material: CD4+ or CD8+ T cells sorted from blood, obtained in a trial of the OX40 agonist ivuxolimab. The CDR3 here is CASSQPVGLDNEQFF. CDR3 DNA: TGTGCCAGCAGCCAACCAGTCGGCCTTGACAATGAGCAGTTCTTC.